These T cell receptor beta chains were read from a single sample in a study of glioma-infiltrating T cells after dendritic cell vaccination. Sequencing used immunoSEQ multiplex PCR; TCRdb keeps in-frame clones, though not all of them. The table includes around 96,000 clones, about 80% detected once. The sequences come from blood, collected before dendritic cell vaccination. The receptors originated from a human donor with glioblastoma. The CDR3 runs from the conserved cysteine through the conserved F or W. Rows may omit the clone size; those that give it use once, few, many or a size class.

j_gene: TRBJ2-1; v_gene: TRBV10-1; abundance: .; CDR3aa: CASSEMEGRNEQFF
j_gene: TRBJ1-2; v_gene: TRBV30; abundance: .; CDR3aa: CAWSRERGYTF
j_gene: TRBJ1-2; v_gene: TRBV18; abundance: .; CDR3aa: CASSPRYTEGYTF
j_gene: TRBJ1-5; v_gene: TRBV19; abundance: many; CDR3aa: CATSRRGAGNQPQHF
j_gene: TRBJ2-5; v_gene: TRBV10-2; abundance: few; CDR3aa: CASSESARLAGGTQYF
j_gene: TRBJ2-1; v_gene: TRBV9; abundance: once; CDR3aa: CASSPRAGTSGNYNEQFF
j_gene: TRBJ2-3; v_gene: TRBV10-3; abundance: .; CDR3aa: CAISEGGGEVDTQYF
j_gene: TRBJ2-7; v_gene: TRBV20-1; abundance: .; CDR3aa: CSARGRYEQYF
j_gene: TRBJ2-1; v_gene: TRBV7-3; abundance: .; CDR3aa: CASSVDRVGEQFF
j_gene: TRBJ1-6; v_gene: TRBV6-1; abundance: once; CDR3aa: CASRIAPYNSPLHF
j_gene: TRBJ2-7; v_gene: TRBV11-1; abundance: many; CDR3aa: CASSLAAGFTYEQYF
j_gene: TRBJ1-2; v_gene: TRBV2; abundance: few; CDR3aa: CASSLTGDATFNGYTF
j_gene: TRBJ2-3; v_gene: TRBV19; abundance: .; CDR3aa: CASSHTGTGLYDTQYF
j_gene: TRBJ2-3; v_gene: TRBV5-1; abundance: .; CDR3aa: CASSSWTEDTQYF
j_gene: TRBJ1-6; v_gene: TRBV2; abundance: .; CDR3aa: CASRDRVNSPLHF
j_gene: TRBJ1-2; v_gene: TRBV19; abundance: once; CDR3aa: CASSIDGTTYGYTF
j_gene: TRBJ1-3; v_gene: TRBV5-8; abundance: .; CDR3aa: CASSFGQSSGNTIYF
j_gene: TRBJ1-5; v_gene: TRBV7-3; abundance: .; CDR3aa: CASSLTLWEARAWEPQHF
j_gene: TRBJ1-6; v_gene: TRBV6-1; abundance: .; CDR3aa: CASRGGDSPLHF
j_gene: TRBJ2-5; v_gene: TRBV2; abundance: .; CDR3aa: CASSEGGSGGETQYF
j_gene: TRBJ2-7; v_gene: TRBV5-6; abundance: .; CDR3aa: CASRPQGAGSGRGEQYF
j_gene: TRBJ1-5; v_gene: TRBV6-1; abundance: .; CDR3aa: CASRVDRGLYQPQHF
j_gene: TRBJ2-7; v_gene: TRBV6-5; abundance: .; CDR3aa: CASSLGLAGVNEQYF
j_gene: TRBJ1-5; v_gene: TRBV20-1; abundance: .; CDR3aa: CRRDSNQPQHF
j_gene: TRBJ2-1; v_gene: TRBV7-2; abundance: many; CDR3aa: CASSLGLGPYNEQFF
j_gene: TRBJ2-2; v_gene: TRBV7-2; abundance: .; CDR3aa: CASSLASYTGELFF
j_gene: TRBJ1-2; v_gene: TRBV11-2; abundance: .; CDR3aa: CASSPFEVAYGYTF
j_gene: TRBJ1-1; v_gene: TRBV6-1; abundance: .; CDR3aa: CASSGTGTGNTEAFF
j_gene: TRBJ2-3; v_gene: TRBV27; abundance: .; CDR3aa: CASSSPTGGGTDTQYF
j_gene: TRBJ1-4; v_gene: TRBV6-4; abundance: few; CDR3aa: CASTGVVMGKLFF
j_gene: TRBJ1-2; v_gene: TRBV6-1; abundance: .; CDR3aa: CASSERRGGYGYTF
j_gene: TRBJ1-2; v_gene: TRBV19; abundance: .; CDR3aa: CASSPRQNYGYTF
j_gene: TRBJ2-3; v_gene: TRBV28; abundance: .; CDR3aa: CASSRGLAGPSTDTQYF
j_gene: TRBJ1-6; v_gene: TRBV19; abundance: .; CDR3aa: CATGVGNSPLHF
j_gene: TRBJ1-3; v_gene: TRBV6-5; abundance: .; CDR3aa: CASSWEISGNTIYF
j_gene: TRBJ1-2; v_gene: TRBV18; abundance: .; CDR3aa: CASSPRQGGANYGYTF
j_gene: TRBJ2-7; v_gene: TRBV5-1; abundance: .; CDR3aa: CASSEYRGSNEQYF
j_gene: TRBJ2-3; v_gene: TRBV25-1; abundance: .; CDR3aa: CASSGSGGVTDTQYF
j_gene: TRBJ2-7; v_gene: TRBV30; abundance: .; CDR3aa: CACTGGFGEQYF
j_gene: TRBJ1-2; v_gene: TRBV28; abundance: .; CDR3aa: CASSLTDQGNYGYTF
j_gene: TRBJ2-2; v_gene: TRBV7-9; abundance: .; CDR3aa: CASSLGPAGQVWELFF
j_gene: TRBJ1-2; v_gene: TRBV4-1; abundance: .; CDR3aa: CASSQAGRGYGYTF
j_gene: TRBJ1-1; v_gene: TRBV7-2; abundance: .; CDR3aa: CASSLLHTGHTEAFF
j_gene: TRBJ2-6; v_gene: TRBV28; abundance: few; CDR3aa: CASSQATGLAGANVLTF
j_gene: TRBJ2-1; v_gene: TRBV5-1; abundance: .; CDR3aa: CASSASGNNNEQFF
j_gene: TRBJ1-1; v_gene: TRBV6-1; abundance: .; CDR3aa: CASTEISGRKGFF
j_gene: TRBJ2-1; v_gene: TRBV11-3; abundance: .; CDR3aa: CASSLTSGANNEQFF
j_gene: TRBJ1-3; v_gene: TRBV6-5; abundance: .; CDR3aa: CASSEGVYSGNTIYF